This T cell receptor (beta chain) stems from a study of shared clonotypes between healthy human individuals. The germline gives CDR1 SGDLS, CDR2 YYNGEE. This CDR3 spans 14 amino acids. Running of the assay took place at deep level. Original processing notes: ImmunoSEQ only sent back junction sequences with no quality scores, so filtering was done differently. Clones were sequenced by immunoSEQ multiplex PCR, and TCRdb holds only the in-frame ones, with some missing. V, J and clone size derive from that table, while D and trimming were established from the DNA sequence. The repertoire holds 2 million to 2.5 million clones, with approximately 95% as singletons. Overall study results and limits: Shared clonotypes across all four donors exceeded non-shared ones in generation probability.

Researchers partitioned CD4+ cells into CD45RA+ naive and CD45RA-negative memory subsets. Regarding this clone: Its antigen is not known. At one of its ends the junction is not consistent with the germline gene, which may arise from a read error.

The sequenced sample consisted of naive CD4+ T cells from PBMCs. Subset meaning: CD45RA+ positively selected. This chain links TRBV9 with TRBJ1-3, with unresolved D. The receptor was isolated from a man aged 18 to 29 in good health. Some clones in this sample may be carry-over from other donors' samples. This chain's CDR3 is CASSTRGSGDTIYF. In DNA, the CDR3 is TGTGCCAGCAGCACACGTGGCAGTGGAGACACCATATATTTT.